These T cell receptor beta chains were read from a single sample in a study of T cells in Graves' hyperthyroidism and ophthalmopathy. A single record per CDR3 protein comes from TCRdb applying MiXCR to the multiplex PCR reads. The table has hundreds of thousands of distinct CDR3 sequences, approximately 16% seen once; the top ten hold roughly 3%. Sample: blood. These TCRs come from a woman aged 40 to 50 with Graves' ophthalmopathy. Each CDR3 is given with its conserved first and last residue. A D gene is named only where the DNA matches it firmly. Clone size, where shown, is once, few, many, or a class for clones that have expanded.

j_gene	d_gene	abundance	v_gene	CDR3nt	CDR3aa
TRBJ2-1	TRBD2	many	TRBV2	TGTGCCACCTCAGGACTAGCGGGTTACAATGAGCAGTTCTTC	CATSGLAGYNEQFF
TRBJ2-3	.	few	TRBV5-1	TGCGCCAGCAGCTTGGCCGCCCAGGGTACAGATACGCAGTATTTT	CASSLAAQGTDTQYF
TRBJ2-3	.	few	TRBV20-1	TGCAGTGCTGCCCCCACTGATAGGGGAGATACGCAGTATTTT	CSAAPTDRGDTQYF
TRBJ1-1	.	many	TRBV30	TGTGCCTGGAGTTCCCTTTTGTCGGGCACTGAAGCTTTCTTT	CAWSSLLSGTEAFF
TRBJ1-1	.	.	TRBV5-6	TGTGCCAGCAGCTTGCCCAGTGGGACTGAAGCTTTCTTT	CASSLPSGTEAFF
TRBJ2-3	.	many	TRBV7-8	TGTGCCAGCATCGAATCCGGGATTTACACAGATACGCAGTATTTT	CASIESGIYTDTQYF
TRBJ2-3	TRBD2	many	TRBV5-1	TGCGCCAGCAGCTACACCGGGACTAGCGGGAGGTCGATCACAGATACGCAGTATTTT	CASSYTGTSGRSITDTQYF
TRBJ1-5	TRBD1	few	TRBV6-1	TGTGCCAGCAGTTCCAAGGACAGGGTAAATCAGCCCCAGCATTTT	CASSSKDRVNQPQHF
TRBJ1-5	.	many	TRBV12-3/TRBV12-4	TGTGCCAGCAGTTTTGGGGGGTTCCAGCCCCAGCATTTT	CASSFGGFQPQHF
TRBJ2-7	TRBD1	many	TRBV13	TGTGCCAGCAGCCCAAGGACAGGGGTCGGCGAGCAGTACTTC	CASSPRTGVGEQYF
TRBJ2-3	.	.	TRBV19	TGTGCCAGTCGTCGTCGGGACGGCACAGATACGCAGTATTTT	CASRRRDGTDTQYF
TRBJ2-1	TRBD1	once	TRBV19	TGTGCCAGTAGTCCCGGACAGGGGGTGTTCGGTGAGCAGTTCTTC	CASSPGQGVFGEQFF
TRBJ2-6	.	few	TRBV20-1	TGCAGTGCTAGAGCAACTAATTCTGGGGCCAACGTCCTGACTTTC	CSARATNSGANVLTF
TRBJ2-3	TRBD2	many	TRBV20-1	TGCAGTGCCGCTAAAGGAACTAGCGATAGCACAGATACGCAGTATTTT	CSAAKGTSDSTDTQYF
TRBJ2-3	.	.	TRBV5-1	TGCGCCAGCAGCTTGCTAGAGTGGATCACAGATACGCAGTATTTT	CASSLLEWITDTQYF
TRBJ2-5	TRBD1	.	TRBV7-9	TGTGCCAGCAGCTCGAATCTCAGGGGGCCAGAGACCCAGTACTTC	CASSSNLRGPETQYF
TRBJ2-7	TRBD2	many	TRBV11-2	TGTGCCAGCAGCTTAGGTCCTAGCGGGAGTGTTTACGAGCAGTACTTC	CASSLGPSGSVYEQYF